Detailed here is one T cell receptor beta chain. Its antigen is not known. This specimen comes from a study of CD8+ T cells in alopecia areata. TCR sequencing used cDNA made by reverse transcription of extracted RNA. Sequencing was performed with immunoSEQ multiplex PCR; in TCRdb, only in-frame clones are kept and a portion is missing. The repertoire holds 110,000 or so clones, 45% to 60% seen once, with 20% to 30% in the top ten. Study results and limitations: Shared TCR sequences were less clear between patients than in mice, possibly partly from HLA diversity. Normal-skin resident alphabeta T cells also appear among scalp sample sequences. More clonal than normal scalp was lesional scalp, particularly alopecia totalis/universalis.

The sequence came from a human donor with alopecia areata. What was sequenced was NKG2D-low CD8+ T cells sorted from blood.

In DNA, the CDR3 is TGTGCCAGCAGGAGCGACAGGGGTCACGAGCAGTACTTC. This sequence encodes CASRSDRGHEQYF. The chain employs TRBV27 and TRBJ2-7, with 8 positions matching TRBD1. The CDR3 loop spans 13 amino acids. V lost 6 bases, J lost 5 bases, and 6 bases stayed unmatched. CDR1 is MNHEY and CDR2 is SMNVEV in the germline V gene (reference sequence).